What follows describes a single T cell receptor (beta chain). This PCR relied on a set of 60 Vbeta primers and 13 Jbeta primers. Clones were read by immunoSEQ multiplex PCR, and TCRdb kept only the in-frame ones, dropping some. Of approximately 180,000 clones detected, more than 80% appear once; the ten largest clones hold roughly 4.9%. V shed 3 bases and J 5 bases; nucleotides not matched to a gene: 8. CDR1 and CDR2 from the germline V gene are SGHNT and YYREEE (reference sequence). The CDR3 loop spans 14 amino acids. The data stem from a study of cytomegalovirus exposure and HLA in healthy donors. The material sequenced was PBMCs. The sequence derives from a woman between 18 and 29 years old in good health and CMV-seropositive. The chain links TRBV5-4 to TRBJ2-7; 7 bases are a match to TRBD1. The CDR3: CASSWTQTGNEQYF. CDR3 sequence (DNA): TGTGCCAGCAGCTGGACTCAGACAGGGAACGAGCAGTACTTC. Complete variable domain (other parts from reference TRBV5-4 and TRBJ2-7): ETGVTQSPTHLIKTRGQQVTLRCSSQSGHNTVSWYQQALGQGPQFIFQYYREEENGRGNFPPRFSGLQFPNYSSELNVNALELDDSALYLCASSWTQTGNEQYFGPGTRLTVT.